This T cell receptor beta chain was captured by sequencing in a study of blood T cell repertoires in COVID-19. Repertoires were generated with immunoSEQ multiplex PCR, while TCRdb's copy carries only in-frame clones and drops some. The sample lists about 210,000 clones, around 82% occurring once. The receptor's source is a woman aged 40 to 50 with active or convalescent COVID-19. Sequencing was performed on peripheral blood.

The CDR3 DNA reads as TGTGCCAGCAGCTTGGCGTGGAGCTCCTATAATTCACCCCTCCACTTT. It yields the protein CASSLAWSSYNSPLHF. J is TRBJ1-6 and V is TRBV5-4, with D unclear. Germline loops: CDR1 SGHNT, CDR2 YYREEE (reference sequence). Trimming left V 0 bases short and J 0 bases short, with 7 bases between. The CDR3 length is 16 residues.